These T cell receptor beta chains were read from a single sample in a study of Graves' ophthalmopathy and Graves' hyperthyroidism. TCRdb used MiXCR to reprocess the multiplex PCR reads, holding one entry per CDR3 protein. Of 600,000 to 650,000 distinct CDR3 sequences in the sample, approximately 22% were seen once. Sequenced sample: peripheral blood. The receptors shown here come from a woman between 18 and 29 years old with stable Graves' hyperthyroidism. Some clones in this sample may be carry-over from other donors' samples. The CDR3 runs from the conserved cysteine through the conserved F or W. A D gene is named only where the DNA matches it firmly. Rows give clone size only sometimes, using once, few, many, or a class for an expanded clone.

j_call: TRBJ2-7; d_call: NA; v_call: TRBV5-5; clone_size: few; cdr3_aa: CASSLAGMPRSYEQYF; cdr3_nt: TGTGCCAGCAGCTTGGCCGGGATGCCCCGCTCCTACGAGCAGTACTTC
j_call: TRBJ1-1; d_call: NA; v_call: TRBV6-4; clone_size: NA; cdr3_aa: CASSDPQGVKNTEAFF; cdr3_nt: TGTGCCAGCAGTGACCCCCAAGGGGTTAAGAACACTGAAGCTTTCTTT
j_call: TRBJ1-5; d_call: NA; v_call: TRBV2; clone_size: many; cdr3_aa: CASSRGGLNNQPQHF; cdr3_nt: TGTGCCAGCAGTCGTGGGGGGCTGAACAATCAGCCCCAGCATTTT
j_call: TRBJ2-7; d_call: TRBD1; v_call: TRBV6-4; clone_size: many; cdr3_aa: CASSDPTCHGDRLYEQYF; cdr3_nt: TGTGCCAGCAGTGACCCTACATGCCATGGGGACAGGCTCTACGAGCAGTACTTC
j_call: TRBJ2-7; d_call: TRBD2; v_call: TRBV20-1; clone_size: many; cdr3_aa: CSASPRTSGRPYEQYF; cdr3_nt: TGCAGTGCGAGCCCCCGGACTAGCGGGAGGCCCTACGAGCAGTACTTC
j_call: TRBJ1-5; d_call: NA; v_call: TRBV12-3/TRBV12-4; clone_size: few; cdr3_aa: CASSLSGYNQPQHF; cdr3_nt: TGTGCCAGCAGTTTAAGCGGATACAATCAGCCCCAGCATTTT
j_call: TRBJ1-1; d_call: NA; v_call: TRBV30; clone_size: NA; cdr3_aa: CAWSEDMNTEAFF; cdr3_nt: TGTGCCTGGAGCGAGGACATGAACACTGAAGCTTTCTTT
j_call: TRBJ1-2; d_call: NA; v_call: TRBV3-1; clone_size: NA; cdr3_aa: CASSQGPPAGRYGYSF; cdr3_nt: TGTGCCAGCAGCCAAGGTCCGCCCGCGGGTCGATATGGCTACTCCTTC
j_call: TRBJ2-5; d_call: NA; v_call: TRBV7-4; clone_size: few; cdr3_aa: CASSLARALMETQYF; cdr3_nt: TGTGCCAGCAGCTTAGCGCGAGCATTGATGGAGACCCAGTACTTC
j_call: TRBJ1-1; d_call: NA; v_call: TRBV11-2; clone_size: many; cdr3_aa: CASSLKQLNTEAFF; cdr3_nt: TGTGCCAGCAGCTTAAAACAGCTGAACACTGAAGCTTTCTTT
j_call: TRBJ2-7; d_call: NA; v_call: TRBV28; clone_size: many; cdr3_aa: CASGQHSYEQYF; cdr3_nt: TGTGCCAGCGGCCAGCACTCCTACGAGCAGTACTTC
j_call: TRBJ2-5; d_call: NA; v_call: TRBV2; clone_size: few; cdr3_aa: CASSEEGGGINF; cdr3_nt: TGTGCCAGCAGTGAAGAAGGTGGGGGGATTAACTTC
j_call: TRBJ2-2; d_call: NA; v_call: TRBV12-3/TRBV12-4; clone_size: many; cdr3_aa: CASSLGLGPTNTGELFF; cdr3_nt: TGTGCCAGCAGTTTAGGCTTAGGCCCTACGAACACCGGGGAGCTGTTTTTT
j_call: TRBJ1-2; d_call: TRBD1; v_call: TRBV28; clone_size: few; cdr3_aa: CASSIRTGGADYGYTF; cdr3_nt: TGTGCCAGCAGTATACGGACAGGGGGCGCGGACTATGGCTACACCTTC
j_call: TRBJ1-5; d_call: NA; v_call: TRBV4-2; clone_size: few; cdr3_aa: CASSQATTGTRNQPQHF; cdr3_nt: TGTGCCAGCAGCCAAGCTACGACGGGGACGAGAAATCAGCCCCAGCATTTT
j_call: TRBJ2-2; d_call: NA; v_call: TRBV6-1; clone_size: few; cdr3_aa: CASSLQVANTGELFF; cdr3_nt: TGTGCCAGCAGCTTGCAGGTCGCGAACACCGGGGAGCTGTTTTTT
j_call: TRBJ2-5; d_call: TRBD2; v_call: TRBV20-1; clone_size: many; cdr3_aa: CSATFLGTSGRVETQYF; cdr3_nt: TGCAGTGCTACTTTTCTCGGGACTAGCGGGAGGGTGGAGACCCAGTACTTC
j_call: TRBJ2-2; d_call: NA; v_call: TRBV12-3/TRBV12-4; clone_size: NA; cdr3_aa: CASSSLIQGTGELFF; cdr3_nt: TGTGCCAGCAGTTCCCTAATTCAGGGCACCGGGGAGCTGTTTTTT
j_call: TRBJ1-5; d_call: NA; v_call: TRBV7-9; clone_size: many; cdr3_aa: CASSFTGSFNQPQHF; cdr3_nt: TGTGCCAGCAGCTTTACAGGCTCCTTCAATCAGCCCCAGCATTTT
j_call: TRBJ1-2; d_call: TRBD1; v_call: TRBV5-6; clone_size: NA; cdr3_aa: CASNPGTGGGYTF; cdr3_nt: TGTGCCAGCAACCCCGGGACAGGGGGTGGCTACACCTTC
j_call: TRBJ1-2; d_call: NA; v_call: TRBV4-1; clone_size: NA; cdr3_aa: CASSQDWRNHIRYGYTF; cdr3_nt: TGCGCCAGCAGCCAAGATTGGCGGAACCATATTCGGTATGGCTACACCTTC
j_call: TRBJ1-1; d_call: NA; v_call: TRBV30; clone_size: many; cdr3_aa: CAWSERNTEAFF; cdr3_nt: TGTGCCTGGAGTGAGAGGAACACTGAAGCTTTCTTT
j_call: TRBJ1-1; d_call: NA; v_call: TRBV6-1; clone_size: NA; cdr3_aa: CASMRTPNTEAFF; cdr3_nt: TGTGCCAGCATGAGGACACCGAACACTGAAGCTTTCTTT
j_call: TRBJ2-7; d_call: NA; v_call: TRBV11-1; clone_size: NA; cdr3_aa: CASSFDYLPSEQYF; cdr3_nt: TGTGCCAGCAGCTTCGACTACCTACCCAGCGAGCAGTACTTC
j_call: TRBJ1-2; d_call: NA; v_call: TRBV6-2/TRBV6-3; clone_size: many; cdr3_aa: CASSFPRTRKMHGYTF; cdr3_nt: TGTGCCAGCAGTTTCCCCAGGACCCGGAAAATGCATGGCTACACCTTC
j_call: TRBJ2-7; d_call: NA; v_call: TRBV6-4; clone_size: many; cdr3_aa: CASIGLLSYEQYF; cdr3_nt: TGTGCCAGCATTGGCCTTTTATCCTACGAGCAGTACTTC
j_call: TRBJ2-7; d_call: NA; v_call: TRBV27; clone_size: NA; cdr3_aa: CASTDRWFEQYF; cdr3_nt: TGTGCCAGCACCGACAGGTGGTTCGAGCAGTACTTC
j_call: TRBJ2-5; d_call: NA; v_call: TRBV6-2/TRBV6-3; clone_size: many; cdr3_aa: CASSYSQTRQETQYF; cdr3_nt: TGTGCCAGCAGTTACTCCCAGACTAGACAAGAGACCCAGTACTTC
j_call: TRBJ1-2; d_call: NA; v_call: TRBV11-2; clone_size: many; cdr3_aa: CASALGVNYGYTF; cdr3_nt: TGTGCCAGCGCATTAGGGGTCAACTATGGCTACACCTTC
j_call: TRBJ1-2; d_call: TRBD1; v_call: TRBV13; clone_size: many; cdr3_aa: CASSSPGQTYGYTF; cdr3_nt: TGTGCCAGCAGCTCCCCGGGACAGACCTATGGCTACACCTTC
j_call: TRBJ2-5; d_call: NA; v_call: TRBV12-3/TRBV12-4; clone_size: NA; cdr3_aa: CASRGRAQYF; cdr3_nt: TGTGCCAGCAGGGGAAGAGCCCAGTACTTC
j_call: TRBJ1-5; d_call: NA; v_call: TRBV7-8; clone_size: NA; cdr3_aa: CASSLADGRNQPQHF; cdr3_nt: TGTGCCAGCAGCTTAGCCGACGGAAGAAATCAGCCCCAGCATTTT
j_call: TRBJ2-7; d_call: NA; v_call: TRBV11-2; clone_size: few; cdr3_aa: CASSSPWGERGEQYF; cdr3_nt: TGTGCCAGCAGCTCCCCTTGGGGGGAGAGGGGCGAGCAGTACTTC
j_call: TRBJ2-5; d_call: NA; v_call: TRBV10-3; clone_size: many; cdr3_aa: CAISDLGGLSETQYF; cdr3_nt: TGTGCCATCAGTGACCTAGGGGGGCTCTCAGAGACCCAGTACTTC
j_call: TRBJ2-5; d_call: TRBD1; v_call: TRBV4-1; clone_size: many; cdr3_aa: CASSQQTGRQETQYF; cdr3_nt: TGCGCCAGCAGCCAACAGACAGGGCGCCAAGAGACCCAGTACTTC
j_call: TRBJ2-5; d_call: TRBD1; v_call: TRBV11-3; clone_size: many; cdr3_aa: CASSPTDRKVKTQYF; cdr3_nt: TGTGCCAGCAGCCCGACGGACAGGAAGGTGAAGACCCAGTACTTC
j_call: TRBJ1-6; d_call: NA; v_call: TRBV7-3; clone_size: many; cdr3_aa: CASSSTPYNSPLHF; cdr3_nt: TGTGCCAGCAGCTCGACACCTTATAATTCACCCCTCCACTTT
j_call: TRBJ1-1; d_call: TRBD1; v_call: TRBV12-3/TRBV12-4; clone_size: many; cdr3_aa: CASSPSRTGRTEAFF; cdr3_nt: TGTGCCAGCAGCCCATCAAGGACAGGGAGGACTGAAGCTTTCTTT
j_call: TRBJ2-7; d_call: TRBD1; v_call: TRBV19; clone_size: many; cdr3_aa: CASSIGRQGSYEQYF; cdr3_nt: TGTGCCAGTAGTATCGGGCGACAGGGGTCCTACGAGCAGTACTTC
j_call: TRBJ1-2; d_call: NA; v_call: TRBV6-5; clone_size: many; cdr3_aa: CASSYSALTRPNYGYTF; cdr3_nt: TGTGCCAGCAGTTACTCGGCGTTAACCAGGCCTAACTATGGCTACACCTTC
j_call: TRBJ1-1; d_call: NA; v_call: TRBV10-3; clone_size: many; cdr3_aa: CAISTRSGWNTEAFF; cdr3_nt: TGTGCCATCAGTACCCGGTCAGGGTGGAACACTGAAGCTTTCTTT
j_call: TRBJ1-5; d_call: NA; v_call: TRBV5-6; clone_size: few; cdr3_aa: CASSLSGADTGPQHF; cdr3_nt: TGTGCCAGCAGCTTGTCAGGCGCCGATACAGGGCCCCAGCATTTT